A selection of T cell receptor beta chains follows, all from one sample in a study of T cell responses to AZD1222 COVID-19 vaccine. The data were produced by immunoSEQ multiplex PCR, yet TCRdb's version contains in-frame clones alone and is incomplete. The sample consists of 98,000 or so clones, 65% to 85% of them appearing once. Material: peripheral blood, obtained 28 days after the second AZD1222 dose. These receptors were obtained from an adult who received the AZD1222 COVID-19 vaccine. Each CDR3 is given without its conserved first and last residue. The order of the fields is J gene, D gene, V gene, CDR3 protein. The D gene is left open where the match is weak.

TRBJ1-3 | NA | TRBV5-5 | ASSFWGSSGNTIY
TRBJ2-5 | TRBD1 | TRBV20-1 | SASGQGVETQY
TRBJ1-6 | NA | TRBV6-1 | ASSEAGDNSPLH
TRBJ1-5 | TRBD1 | TRBV11-2 | ASSLVGGDRTQPQH
TRBJ2-3 | TRBD2 | TRBV3-1/TRBV3-2 | ASSPGLPTDTQY
TRBJ2-7 | NA | TRBV5-6 | ASSLQLKAYEQY
TRBJ1-3 | NA | TRBV7-9 | ASSFPGITGNTIY
TRBJ2-3 | NA | TRBV7-2 | ASSLVRGTDTQY
TRBJ2-7 | NA | TRBV4-2 | ASSQEALPREQY
TRBJ2-1 | NA | TRBV9 | ASSAVGPYNEQF
TRBJ2-3 | TRBD1 | TRBV6-5 | ASRFDRGLTDTQY
TRBJ2-1 | NA | TRBV5-1 | ASSLGGNEQF